These 25 T cell receptor beta chains share one sample of origin, sequenced in a study of CD8 T cells in Susac syndrome. The authors reverse transcribed roughly 0.5 to 1 ug RNA with random hexamers. Via MiXCR, TCRdb re-called the immunoSEQ multiplex PCR reads, giving one row per CDR3 protein. Altogether 120,000 to 150,000 distinct CDR3 sequences are present, approximately 94% being singletons, with the ten largest covering over 0.07%. The sample comprised CD4+ T cells from PBMCs. Receptors were obtained from a human donor in good health.

The gene calls are TRBV29-1 and TRBJ2-7, with D unresolved. CDR1 and CDR2 (germline): SQVTM, ANQGSEA. Trimming left V 2 bases short and J 2 bases short, with 10 bases between. The CDR3 has 13 amino acids. In nucleotides, the CDR3 is TGCAGCGTTGAAAACCAGGTCACCTACGAGCAGTACTTC. It specifies CSVENQVTYEQYF.

Only one count was recorded for this clonotype. This sequence joins TRBV28 and TRBJ1-1, with D perhaps TRBD1 (6 bases). The CDR3 has 12 amino acids. V was pared by 8 bases and J by 11 bases, with 18 bases between. The V gene's germline CDR1 is MDHEN and CDR2 SYDVKM. The CDR3 DNA sequence: TGTGCCAGCGGGACAAGTCGTATTGGGGCTTTCTTT. Its translation is CASGTSRIGAFF.

The chain couples TRBV20-1 to TRBJ2-7; D is ambiguous. The CDR3 has 13 amino acids. V was trimmed by 3 bases and J by 0 bases, leaving 9 bases between them. Germline-derived CDR1 and CDR2 are DFQATT and SNEGSKA (reference sequence). CDR3 sequence reads: CSARAMSSYEQYF. For the CDR3, the DNA is TGCAGTGCTAGGGCCATGAGCTCCTACGAGCAGTACTTC.

This sequence joins TRBV25-1 and TRBJ2-7, with TRBD1 matching 7 bases. Germline trimming cut 7 bases from V and 4 bases from J; bases unmatched to any gene: 1. This CDR3 has 11 amino acids. The germline V gene has CDR1 MGHDK and CDR2 SYGVNS. CDR3 protein: CASNRGYEQYF. The CDR3 DNA follows: TGTGCCAGCAACAGGGGTTACGAGCAGTACTTC.

The V call is TRBV19, the J call TRBJ1-1; D possibly corresponds to TRBD1 (5 bases). V was pared by 5 bases and J by 5 bases, with 15 bases between. The CDR3 consists of 14 residues. The germline gives CDR1 LNHDA, CDR2 SQIVND (reference sequence). The CDR3 sequence: CASSVHRSGTEAFF. Written as DNA, the CDR3 is TGTGCCAGTAGTGTGCACCGTTCAGGGACTGAAGCTTTCTTT.

The V call is TRBV25-1, the J call TRBJ1-4, with unresolved D. The CDR3 totals 14 residues. Trimming pared 3 bases from V and 8 bases from J, leaving 13 bases between. Germline CDR1 is MGHDK and CDR2 is SYGVNS. CDR3 nucleotide sequence: TGTGCCAGCAGTGACATTCGGGCACCCGAAAAACTGTTTTTT. The encoded protein is CASSDIRAPEKLFF.

The chain uses TRBV2 and TRBJ2-2; tentative D call: TRBD2 (5 bases). Germline V lookup: CDR1 SNHLY, CDR2 FYNNEI. CDR3 length equals 15 residues. Trimming took off 0 bases at V and 5 bases at J, with 10 bases between the two ends. The CDR3 is CASSEALTGTGELFF. The CDR3 nucleotides read TGTGCCAGCAGTGAAGCGCTAACGGGAACCGGGGAGCTGTTTTTT.

This clonotype was detected only once. This chain links TRBV29-1 with TRBJ2-2; weak D call: TRBD2 (6 bases). Looked up from germline, CDR1 is SQVTM and CDR2 is ANQGSEA. With 3 bases removed from V and 6 bases from J, the gap between germline ends came to 8 bases. This CDR3 has 12 amino acids. CDR3 residues: CSVDRDSGELFF. The CDR3 bases are TGCAGCGTTGACAGGGACTCCGGGGAGCTGTTTTTT.

The chain is built from TRBV28 and TRBJ1-4, with D maybe TRBD1 (5 bases). This CDR3 has 14 residues. CDR1 is MDHEN and CDR2 is SYDVKM in the germline V gene. Trimming took off 6 bases at V and 0 bases at J, with 8 bases between the two ends. The CDR3 spells CASSSGSTNEKLFF. As DNA, the CDR3 is TGTGCCAGCAGCTCAGGGTCAACTAATGAAAAACTGTTTTTT.

This rearrangement joins TRBV18 to TRBJ1-1, with D perhaps TRBD1 (6 bases). In germline, CDR1 is KGHSH, CDR2 LQKENI. The CDR3 has 15 residues. V dropped 4 bases and J dropped 1 base, with 13 bases sitting between them. CDR3 bases: TGTGCCAGCTCACGAGACCCGACAGGGAACACTGAAGCTTTCTTT. Translation: CASSRDPTGNTEAFF.

In DNA, the CDR3 is TGTGCCACCAGTGATACCCGCTCCTACAATGAGCAGTTCTTC. It yields the protein CATSDTRSYNEQFF. V is TRBV24-1 and J is TRBJ2-1; no definite D call. This CDR3 region has 14 residues. CDR1 and CDR2 from the germline V gene are KGHDR and SFDVKD. V was clipped by 3 bases and J by 0 bases, with 5 bases between them.

The CDR3 region is CATSRDKGTSGYEQYF. CDR3 bases: TGTGCCACCAGCAGAGATAAGGGGACTAGCGGATACGAGCAGTACTTC. This rearrangement joins TRBV15 to TRBJ2-7, with TRBD2 matching over 11 bases. There are 16 residues in the CDR3. Germline loops: CDR1 LNHNV, CDR2 YYDKDF (reference sequence). V dropped 0 bases and J dropped 4; count of bases not matched to a gene: 5.

This chain links TRBV6-5 with TRBJ2-7; TRBD2 agrees at 7 bases. This CDR3 has 14 amino acids. Trimming cost V 6 bases and J 5 bases; bases outside gene matches: 10. CDR1 is MNHEY and CDR2 is SVGAGI in the germline V gene. The CDR3 region has the DNA TGTGCCAGCAGGTTGGGCGGGAGTATCAACGAGCAGTACTTC. It encodes CASRLGGSINEQYF.

The rearrangement joins TRBV14 to TRBJ2-1; D is possibly TRBD2 (6 bases). The CDR3 is 16 amino acids. The germline CDR1 and CDR2 sequences are SGHDN and FVKESK. Trimming removed 3 bases at V and 4 bases at J, with 16 bases between. This CDR3 is CASSQWGTSIYNEQFF. The CDR3, as DNA: TGTGCCAGCAGCCAGTGGGGGACTTCCATTTACAATGAGCAGTTCTTC.

The gene calls are TRBV2 and TRBJ2-7; D is ambiguous. Trimming cost V 8 bases and J 6 bases, with 11 bases left between them. Germline assignment: CDR1 SNHLY and CDR2 FYNNEI. The CDR3 sequence is 11 residues long. The CDR3 here is CASFGRSEQYF. The CDR3, as DNA: TGTGCCAGCTTCGGGCGTAGCGAGCAGTACTTC.

CDR3 sequence reads: CASSPGRGNQPQHF. CDR3 nucleotides: TGTGCCAGCAGCCCCGGAAGGGGCAATCAGCCCCAGCATTTT. The rearrangement links TRBV6-2 or TRBV6-3 to TRBJ1-5; D is unresolved. Trimming stripped 6 bases from V and 2 bases from J, with 11 bases between. Germline lookup yields CDR1 MNHEY and CDR2 SVGEGT. This CDR3 is 14 amino acids long.

Here the CDR3 reads CATSRDQGENTEAFF. CDR3 nucleotides: TGTGCCACCAGCAGAGATCAGGGGGAGAACACTGAAGCTTTCTTT. This sequence joins TRBV15 and TRBJ1-1, with 7 bases matching TRBD1. The CDR3 is made up of 15 amino acids. V trimming: 0 bases; J trimming: 1 base; junction bases outside the gene matches: 2. Germline values: CDR1 LNHNV, CDR2 YYDKDF (reference sequence). Combining the CDR3 with reference TRBV15 and TRBJ1-1 gives the whole variable domain DAMVIQNPRYQVTQFGKPVTLSCSQTLNHNVMYWYQQKSSQAPKLLFHYYDKDFNNEADTPDNFQSRRPNTSFCFLDIRSPGLGDTAMYLCATSRDQGENTEAFFGQGTRLTVV.

In its sample, this clonotype was seen once. This chain joins TRBV5-1 and TRBJ1-1; D is possibly TRBD1 (5 bases). This CDR3 is built from 14 residues. V gave up 4 bases and J gave up 6 bases, with 16 bases separating them. Germline assignment: CDR1 SGHRS and CDR2 YFSETQ. CDR3 sequence: CASSRLGVMAEAFF. Here the CDR3 DNA reads TGCGCCAGCAGCCGACTGGGGGTTATGGCTGAAGCTTTCTTT.

About this clonotype: One end of the junction fails to match germline, which may point to a read error. The rearrangement links TRBV29-1 to TRBJ2-2; 12 bases fit TRBD2. Germline values: CDR1 SQVTM, CDR2 ANQGSEA. The CDR3 is 14 amino acids. The CDR3, as DNA: TGCAGCGTGCGGACTAGCGGGAACATCGGGGAGCTGTTTTTT. Amino acid sequence: CSVRTSGNIGELFF.

In this sample, this clonotype turned up once. The V and J genes are TRBV9 and TRBJ2-5, with D unclear. This CDR3 is 13 amino acids long. The V gene lost 0 bases and the J gene lost 3 bases, with 6 bases spanning the gap. Germline assignment: CDR1 SGDLS and CDR2 YYNGEE. CDR3 protein: CASSVGPKETQYF. The CDR3 coding sequence is TGTGCCAGCAGCGTAGGGCCTAAAGAGACCCAGTACTTC.

This chain links TRBV2 with TRBJ2-7; 8 positions match TRBD1. The CDR3 has 16 residues. Germline lookup yields CDR1 SNHLY and CDR2 FYNNEI. The J segment lost 0 bases and the V segment lost 7 bases, leaving 11 bases of the junction unmatched. The CDR3 nucleotides read TGTGCCAGCAAAAATCGAGGGACAGGTACCTCCTACGAGCAGTACTTC. It specifies CASKNRGTGTSYEQYF.

A single count supports this clonotype. V usage is TRBV5-1 and J usage is TRBJ2-3; D is perhaps TRBD2 (6 bases). CDR1 is SGHRS, CDR2 YFSETQ, per germline. V was cut by 0 bases and J by 0 bases, with 14 bases left in between. This CDR3 is built from 17 residues. The CDR3 loop reads CASSLDVGLASTDTQYF. The CDR3 bases are TGCGCCAGCAGCTTGGACGTGGGTCTAGCGAGCACAGATACGCAGTATTTT.

The chain combines TRBV18 with TRBJ2-1; 9 bases fit TRBD2. This CDR3 comprises 15 residues. V lost 5 bases and J lost 4; bases outside the gene matches: 6. Germline V gives CDR1 KGHSH, CDR2 LQKENI. CDR3 nucleotide sequence: TGTGCCAGCTCAACCCTAGCGGGAACTTACAATGAGCAGTTCTTC. This gives the protein CASSTLAGTYNEQFF.

The chain has TRBV7-8 and TRBJ2-7; D is perhaps TRBD1 (5 bases). This CDR3 region has 15 residues. V was clipped by 4 bases and J by 1 base, with 14 bases between them. Germline V gene sequence: CDR1 SGHVS, CDR2 FQNEAQ. Here the CDR3 reads CASSSPLRGSYEQYF. In DNA form, the CDR3 reads TGTGCCAGCAGCTCCCCGCTTAGGGGATCCTACGAGCAGTACTTC.

The chain has TRBV3-1 and TRBJ2-5; TRBD1 matches 7 bases. The junction had 2 bases not matched to a gene; V was cut back by 4 bases and J by 3 bases. Germline CDR1 and CDR2: LGHDT and YNNKEL (reference sequence). The CDR3 is 13 residues long. The CDR3 protein is CASSPTGEETQYF. CDR3 sequence (DNA): TGTGCCAGCAGCCCCACAGGGGAAGAGACCCAGTACTTC.